These 28 T cell receptor beta chains came from one sample sequenced in a study of shared clonotypes between healthy human individuals. Method: immunoSEQ multiplex PCR; TCRdb's copy keeps in-frame clones and lacks some. The sample lists hundreds of thousands of clones, about 96% occurring once. Terminally differentiated effector memory CD45RA+ cells were left out of the naive CD8 fraction, which was CD45RO-negative and positively selected for CCR7. Sequenced: naive CD8+ T cells sorted from blood. Every receptor here comes from a woman aged 25-40 years in good health.

The chain couples TRBV29-1 to TRBJ2-1, with 13 bases identical to TRBD2. The length of the CDR3 is 15 residues. Per the germline V gene, CDR1 is SQVTM and CDR2 is ANQGSEA. V dropped 4 bases and J dropped 5; count of bases not matched to a gene: 5. The CDR3 DNA reads as TGCAGCGTTGGGGGGACTAGCGGGATCGACAATGAGCAGTTCTTC. Translation gives CSVGGTSGIDNEQFF.

The CDR3 region has the DNA TGTGCCAGCAGCTCCGGCGGACAAACTACCTACGAGCAGTACTTC. This sequence encodes CASSSGGQTTYEQYF. The chain couples TRBV7-9 to TRBJ2-7, with D perhaps matching TRBD1 (5 bases). CDR1 and CDR2 from the germline V gene are SEHNR and FQNEAQ (reference sequence). The CDR3 runs to 15 residues. The V and J ends lost 4 bases and 2 bases respectively, with 15 bases between them.

The sample holds one count of this clone. This sequence joins TRBV27 and TRBJ2-2; a possible D gene is TRBD2 (5 bases). This CDR3 has 12 residues. The V end lost 6 bases, the J end lost 8 bases, and 10 bases lay between the germline ends. The V gene's germline CDR1 is MNHEY and CDR2 SMNVEV (reference sequence). CDR3 bases: TGTGCCAGCAGCACTAGTATTGGGGAGCTGTTTTTT. Encoded protein: CASSTSIGELFF.

The rearrangement links TRBV5-1 to TRBJ2-7, with D perhaps matching TRBD1 (5 bases). The CDR3 runs to 15 residues. Trimming stripped 0 bases from V and 2 bases from J, with 12 bases between. CDR1 SGHRS and CDR2 YFSETQ come from the germline V gene. The CDR3 loop is CASSLARTQTYEQYF. In nucleotides, the CDR3 is TGCGCCAGCAGCTTGGCCCGGACACAGACCTACGAGCAGTACTTC.

The rearrangement uses TRBV11-2 and TRBJ2-7; D unresolved. Germline assignment: CDR1 SGHAT and CDR2 FQNNGV. The CDR3 has 15 amino acids. V shed 9 bases and J shed 4 bases, with 22 bases lying between them. The CDR3 spells CASRADLGGIYEQYF. The CDR3, as DNA: TGTGCCAGTCGGGCCGACTTAGGCGGAATTTACGAGCAGTACTTC.

The chain links TRBV19 to TRBJ1-4; unclear D gene. In germline, CDR1 is LNHDA, CDR2 SQIVND (reference sequence). With 0 bases removed from V and 8 bases from J, the gap between germline ends came to 10 bases. This CDR3 spans 14 amino acids. The CDR3 sequence is CASSIDHVLEKLFF. CDR3 coding DNA: TGTGCCAGTAGTATAGATCATGTTCTCGAAAAACTGTTTTTT.

V is TRBV2 and J is TRBJ2-1; no clear D gene. The CDR3 length is 18 residues. Germline V gives CDR1 SNHLY, CDR2 FYNNEI. Trimming removed 0 bases at V and 0 bases at J, with 15 bases between. CDR3 sequence: CASSEALVWKSSYNEQFF. CDR3 DNA: TGTGCCAGCAGTGAAGCGCTTGTGTGGAAGAGCTCCTACAATGAGCAGTTCTTC.

The chain links TRBV27 to TRBJ2-1; 9 bases fit TRBD2. V gave up 0 bases and J gave up 10 bases; unmatched junction bases: 10. Germline V gene lookup returns CDR1 MNHEY and CDR2 SMNVEV (reference sequence). The CDR3 totals 16 residues. Here the CDR3 reads CASSLSAGGPPGEQFF. In DNA, the CDR3 is TGTGCCAGCAGTTTATCGGCGGGAGGGCCTCCAGGGGAGCAGTTCTTC.

This sequence joins TRBV5-1 and TRBJ2-2; TRBD1 aligns across 9 bases. The CDR3 spans 17 residues. V gave up 0 bases and J gave up 5 bases; unmatched junction bases: 8. Germline V gene lookup returns CDR1 SGHRS and CDR2 YFSETQ. The CDR3 loop reads CASSLAVGQGRTGELFF. The CDR3 coding sequence is TGCGCCAGCAGCTTGGCCGTCGGACAGGGGAGAACCGGGGAGCTGTTTTTT.

The rearrangement uses TRBV27 and TRBJ1-2, with 12 bases matching TRBD1. The trim removed 6 bases at V and 5 bases at J, leaving 10 bases unmatched. Germline CDR1 MNHEY, CDR2 SMNVEV (reference sequence). The CDR3 contains 16 residues. CDR3 DNA: TGTGCCAGCAGGGGGACAGGGGGCGAACGAAATTATGGCTACACCTTC. Residues: CASRGTGGERNYGYTF.

This sequence joins TRBV21-1 and TRBJ2-4; the D call TRBD2 from the table was never checked on the DNA. TRBV21-1 is flagged as a pseudogene. The CDR3 has 17 residues. Here the CDR3 DNA reads TGTGCCTCCAGAGGGAGAGGGCGGGGGAGAGACAAAAACATTCAGTACTTC. It specifies CASRGRGRGRDKNIQYF.

CDR3 residues: CASSPAESYEQYF. The CDR3 region has the DNA TGTGCCAGCAGCCCCGCCGAGTCCTACGAGCAGTACTTC. The chain recombines TRBV5-6 with TRBJ2-7, with D hard to call. The V gene lost 4 bases and the J gene lost 1 base, with 9 bases spanning the gap. CDR1 and CDR2 from the germline V gene are SGHDT and YYEEEE. This CDR3 region has 13 residues. Together with reference TRBV5-6 and TRBJ2-7, the CDR3 gives the full variable domain: DAGVTQSPTHLIKTRGQQVTLRCSPKSGHDTVSWYQQALGQGPQFIFQYYEEEERQRGNFPDRFSGHQFPNYSSELNVNALLLGDSALYLCASSPAESYEQYFGPGTRLTVT.

The chain joins TRBV19 to TRBJ2-7; 7 bases agree with TRBD1. This CDR3 contains 13 residues. Trimming took 4 bases from V and 2 from J; bases not matched to a gene: 2. The germline V gene has CDR1 LNHDA and CDR2 SQIVND (reference sequence). The CDR3 spells CASSTTGAYEQYF. The CDR3 coding sequence is TGTGCCAGTAGTACAACAGGGGCCTACGAGCAGTACTTC.

The V gene is TRBV19, the J gene TRBJ2-1, with 7 bases that match TRBD2. Germline assignment: CDR1 LNHDA and CDR2 SQIVND (reference sequence). Trimming removed 0 bases from V and 10 bases from J; junction bases left unmatched: 15. The CDR3 sequence is 17 residues long. CDR3 region: CASSIDSAGTHLGEQFF. CDR3 sequence (DNA): TGTGCCAGTAGTATAGACTCAGCGGGAACCCACCTGGGGGAGCAGTTCTTC.

This chain links TRBV15 with TRBJ2-3; TRBD2 agrees at 10 bases. Germline loops: CDR1 LNHNV, CDR2 YYDKDF (reference sequence). V trimming: 5 bases; J trimming: 6 bases; junction bases outside the gene matches: 8. CDR3 size: 15 residues. The chain's CDR3 is CATSPLAGVVDTQYF. CDR3 bases: TGTGCCACCAGCCCTCTAGCGGGAGTAGTCGATACGCAGTATTTT. Supplemented by reference TRBV15 and TRBJ2-3, the full variable domain reads DAMVIQNPRYQVTQFGKPVTLSCSQTLNHNVMYWYQQKSSQAPKLLFHYYDKDFNNEADTPDNFQSRRPNTSFCFLDIRSPGLGDTAMYLCATSPLAGVVDTQYFGPGTRLTVL.

The V and J genes are TRBV28 and TRBJ2-7; 7 positions agree with TRBD2. The germline V gene encodes CDR1 MDHEN and CDR2 SYDVKM. The V segment lost 7 bases and the J segment 1 base; nucleotides outside the gene matches: 4. The CDR3 has 13 residues. CDR3 nucleotides: TGTGCCAGCACCTCGCGGGGGTCCTACGAGCAGTACTTC. Amino acid sequence: CASTSRGSYEQYF.

The gene calls are TRBV27 and TRBJ2-7; TRBD1 might be the D (6 bases). Trimming removed 6 bases from V and 6 bases from J, with 9 bases in between. Germline values: CDR1 MNHEY, CDR2 SMNVEV (reference sequence). This CDR3 comprises 11 residues. In nucleotides, the CDR3 is TGTGCCAGCAGGACAGGTACCGAGCAGTACTTC. Residues: CASRTGTEQYF.

This rearrangement joins TRBV6-1 to TRBJ2-1, with D tentatively TRBD1 (6 bases). The germline V and J ends were trimmed by 6 bases and 4 bases, with 16 bases remaining between them. The CDR3 runs to 15 residues. The germline gives CDR1 MNHNS, CDR2 SASEGT. This CDR3 reads CASSPTGFFYNEQFF. CDR3 coding DNA: TGTGCCAGCAGCCCGACAGGCTTTTTTTACAATGAGCAGTTCTTC.

J is TRBJ2-7 and V is TRBV4-1; 9 bases agree with TRBD2. Germline CDR1 MGHRA, CDR2 YSYEKL. The CDR3 sequence is 16 residues long. The J segment lost 1 base and the V segment lost 1 base, leaving 5 bases of the junction unmatched. The CDR3 sequence is CASSQAASGTSYEQYF. CDR3 DNA: TGCGCCAGCAGCCAAGCGGCTAGCGGGACATCCTACGAGCAGTACTTC.

V gene TRBV27 combines with J gene TRBJ2-1; 13 bases fit TRBD2. This CDR3 region has 15 residues. Germline CDR1 reads MNHEY; CDR2 reads SMNVEV (reference sequence). J gave up 7 bases and V 5 bases, and 5 bases lay outside the gene matches. CDR3 nucleotide sequence: TGTGCCAGCAGTGCCGGGACTAGCGGGATTAATGAGCAGTTCTTC. Translating it yields CASSAGTSGINEQFF.

The J gene is TRBJ2-2, the V gene TRBV2; D not certain. The CDR3 loop spans 12 amino acids. CDR1 is SNHLY, CDR2 FYNNEI, per germline. V lost 7 bases and J lost 6, with 9 bases in between. The CDR3 DNA reads as TGTGCCAGCAAGGAGTCGCCCGGGGAGCTGTTTTTT. Its protein product is CASKESPGELFF.

The chain carries TRBV4-1 and TRBJ2-5, with TRBD1 as a possible D gene (5 bases). The CDR3 consists of 18 residues. V was clipped by 2 bases and J by 0 bases, with 19 bases between them. CDR1 and CDR2 from the germline V gene are MGHRA and YSYEKL. CDR3 loop: CASSQRTYDESYQETQYF. Here the CDR3 DNA reads TGCGCCAGCAGCCAACGGACATACGACGAATCGTACCAAGAGACCCAGTACTTC.

The CDR3 DNA reads TGTGCCACCGAAATCGGACTAGCGGGGAGGGATACGCAGTATTTT. Its translation is CATEIGLAGRDTQYF. The chain employs TRBV15 and TRBJ2-3, with 12 bases matching TRBD2. V lost 8 bases to trimming and J lost 6 bases; unmatched junction nucleotides: 9. The CDR3 is made up of 15 amino acids. Germline CDR1 reads LNHNV; CDR2 reads YYDKDF (reference sequence).

The chain is built from TRBV27 and TRBJ2-5, with D maybe TRBD1 (6 bases). Per germline, CDR1 MNHEY and CDR2 SMNVEV (reference sequence). The V end lost 10 bases, the J end lost 5 bases, and 17 bases lay between the germline ends. This CDR3 is 13 amino acids long. The CDR3 DNA follows: TGTGCCACGATCTCCGGGACATCGGAGACCCAGTACTTC. It specifies CATISGTSETQYF.

The chain combines TRBV5-8 with TRBJ2-3, with TRBD1 matching 10 bases. V shed 3 bases, J shed 5 bases, and the junction held 12 bases outside the gene matches. Germline V gene data show CDR1 as SGHTS and CDR2 as YDEGEE. The CDR3 is 17 amino acids. The CDR3 here is CASSSQPGTGVEDTQYF. CDR3 coding DNA: TGTGCCAGCAGCTCCCAGCCCGGGACAGGGGTGGAAGATACGCAGTATTTT.

The chain joins TRBV4-2 to TRBJ1-1; D gene uncertain. This CDR3 is 13 amino acids long. The V gene's germline CDR1 is LGHNA and CDR2 YNFKEQ. Trimming stripped 0 bases from V and 4 bases from J, with 6 bases between. The CDR3 protein is CASSQDWTTEAFF. For the CDR3, the DNA is TGTGCCAGCAGCCAAGATTGGACCACTGAAGCTTTCTTT.

A single count supports this clone. The rearrangement uses TRBV19 and TRBJ2-2, with D unresolved. The CDR3 is 14 residues long. Germline values: CDR1 LNHDA, CDR2 SQIVND (reference sequence). Trimming pared 7 bases from V and 7 bases from J, leaving 16 bases between. This CDR3 is CASTDHFSGGELFF. In DNA form, the CDR3 reads TGTGCCAGTACCGACCACTTTTCGGGCGGGGAGCTGTTTTTT.

Of note for this clone: Additional DNA sequences in this sample encode the identical CDR3. CDR3: CASSLGAGGTYEQYF. CDR3 bases: TGTGCCAGCAGTTTAGGAGCGGGAGGGACCTACGAGCAGTACTTC. The chain uses TRBV28 and TRBJ2-7; 10 nucleotides align to TRBD2. Germline CDR1 is MDHEN and CDR2 is SYDVKM. The CDR3 runs to 15 residues. V lost 2 bases, J lost 2 bases, and 3 bases stayed unmatched.